Listed below are T cell receptor beta chains from one sample, sequenced in a study of shared clonotypes between healthy human individuals. Assay used: immunoSEQ multiplex PCR; TCRdb lists only in-frame clones, some missing. The sample comprises 450,000 to 600,000 clones, about four fifths of which are singletons, and about an eighth rests with the top ten. Material for sequencing was PBMCs. These receptors were collected from a woman in her thirties or forties in good health. Some clones in this sample may be carry-over from other donors' samples. CDR3s include the opening cysteine and the closing phenylalanine or tryptophan. Fields, in order: J gene, clone size, V gene, D gene, CDR3 DNA, CDR3 protein. The D gene is left open where the match is weak. Expanded clones get a size class; other rows say once, few or many, or leave the size out.

j_gene: TRBJ2-7
abundance: once
v_gene: TRBV7-9
d_gene: -
CDR3nt: TGTGCCAGCAGCTCACCCGGGGCGTACTCCTACGAGCAGTACTTC
CDR3aa: CASSSPGAYSYEQYF

j_gene: TRBJ2-7
abundance: -
v_gene: TRBV12-2
d_gene: -
CDR3nt: TGTGCAAGTCGCTTAGGCGGAGTACAGGGCGGTAGTAGGACCTACGAGCAGTACTTC
CDR3aa: CASRLGGVQGGSRTYEQYF

j_gene: TRBJ2-3
abundance: -
v_gene: TRBV5-6
d_gene: TRBD1
CDR3nt: TGTGCCAGCAACCCGGGACGGGACAGGCTCACAGATACGCAGTATTTT
CDR3aa: CASNPGRDRLTDTQYF

j_gene: TRBJ2-1
abundance: -
v_gene: TRBV5-6
d_gene: -
CDR3nt: TGTGCCAGCAGCTTGGGAGACAGCTCCTACAATGAGCAGTTCTTC
CDR3aa: CASSLGDSSYNEQFF

j_gene: TRBJ1-1
abundance: -
v_gene: TRBV18
d_gene: -
CDR3nt: TGTGCCAGCTCAGAGGGTCAGGGGAAGAACACTGAAGCTTTCTTT
CDR3aa: CASSEGQGKNTEAFF

j_gene: TRBJ2-7
abundance: few
v_gene: TRBV5-6
d_gene: -
CDR3nt: TGTGCCAGCAGCTTGGGGGGTAACTCCTACGAGCAGTACTTC
CDR3aa: CASSLGGNSYEQYF

j_gene: TRBJ2-1
abundance: -
v_gene: TRBV6-6
d_gene: TRBD2
CDR3nt: TGTGCCAGCAGACAGACGGGACTAGCGGCCATCAATGAGCAGTTCTTC
CDR3aa: CASRQTGLAAINEQFF

j_gene: TRBJ1-2
abundance: -
v_gene: TRBV29-1
d_gene: TRBD1
CDR3nt: TGCAGCGTTGAATTACGGGACAGATCTAACTATGGCTACACCTTC
CDR3aa: CSVELRDRSNYGYTF

j_gene: TRBJ1-2
abundance: -
v_gene: TRBV7-9
d_gene: -
CDR3nt: TGTGCCAGCAGCTTAGCCGGAGATGGCTACACCTTC
CDR3aa: CASSLAGDGYTF

j_gene: TRBJ2-4
abundance: -
v_gene: TRBV6-5
d_gene: TRBD1
CDR3nt: TGTGCCAGCAGAGGGACAGGGAAAAACATTCAGTACTTC
CDR3aa: CASRGTGKNIQYF

j_gene: TRBJ2-2
abundance: -
v_gene: TRBV2
d_gene: TRBD2
CDR3nt: TGTGCCAGCAGACTAGCGTACACAAACACCGGGGAGCTGTTTTTT
CDR3aa: CASRLAYTNTGELFF

j_gene: TRBJ2-5
abundance: -
v_gene: TRBV7-2
d_gene: -
CDR3nt: TGTGCCAGCAGCTTTGGGTCCAGGGTACAAGAGACCCAGTACTTC
CDR3aa: CASSFGSRVQETQYF

j_gene: TRBJ2-2
abundance: once
v_gene: TRBV6-5
d_gene: -
CDR3nt: TGTGCCAGCAAAGGTTTGAACACCGGGGAGCTGTTTTTT
CDR3aa: CASKGLNTGELFF

j_gene: TRBJ2-7
abundance: -
v_gene: TRBV10-1
d_gene: TRBD2
CDR3nt: TGCGCCAGCACTAGAAACCCCGGGGGGTTACACGAGCAGTACTTC
CDR3aa: CASTRNPGGLHEQYF

j_gene: TRBJ2-5
abundance: once
v_gene: TRBV5-1
d_gene: -
CDR3nt: TGCGCCACCCGCGAGGGCGGAGCAGAGACCCAGTACTTC
CDR3aa: CATREGGAETQYF

j_gene: TRBJ1-2
abundance: -
v_gene: TRBV7-3
d_gene: -
CDR3nt: TGTGCCAGCAGCTTATCTGGTTATGGCTACACCTTC
CDR3aa: CASSLSGYGYTF

j_gene: TRBJ2-1
abundance: -
v_gene: TRBV5-6
d_gene: TRBD2
CDR3nt: TGTGCCAGCAGCTCGGGGGGGAACTCCTACAATGAGCAGTTCTTC
CDR3aa: CASSSGGNSYNEQFF

j_gene: TRBJ2-3
abundance: -
v_gene: TRBV19
d_gene: TRBD1
CDR3nt: TGTGCCAGTAGCTCCGGGACAGGGGCTTGGGATACGCAGTATTTT
CDR3aa: CASSSGTGAWDTQYF